This entry lists 20 T cell receptor beta chains sequenced from one sample in a study of shared clonotypes between healthy human individuals. It was CD45RO-negative cells, positively selected for CCR7, that made up naive CD8 cells, with terminally differentiated effector memory CD45RA+ cells excluded. The repertoire was sequenced with immunoSEQ multiplex PCR; TCRdb's copy has only in-frame clones and lacks some. The data show hundreds of thousands of clones, approximately 96% seen once. Sample: naive CD8+ T cells sorted from blood. The receptor source for this set is a young woman in good health.

J is TRBJ2-3 and V is TRBV7-6; TRBD1 or TRBD2 may be the D gene (6 bases each). Between the trimmed V and J ends, which lost 1 base and 3 bases, there was a span of 20 bases. This CDR3 is 18 amino acids long. Germline CDR1 SGHVS, CDR2 FNYEAQ. The CDR3 reads CASSLEGGGGVRTDTQYF. As DNA, the CDR3 is TGTGCCAGCAGCTTAGAGGGAGGAGGGGGAGTCCGGACAGATACGCAGTATTTT. The full variable domain, completed using reference TRBV7-6 and TRBJ2-3, is GAGVSQSPRYKVTKRGQDVALRCDPISGHVSLYWYRQALGQGPEFLTYFNYEAQQDKSGLPNDRFSAERPEGSISTLTIQRTEQRDSAMYRCASSLEGGGGVRTDTQYFGPGTRLTVL.

As DNA, the CDR3 is TGTGCCAGCCTCGTCCCTAACGCCTACGAGCAGTACTTC. Residues: CASLVPNAYEQYF. The chain employs TRBV2 and TRBJ2-7; unclear D gene. The CDR3 runs to 13 residues. In germline, CDR1 is SNHLY, CDR2 FYNNEI. The V and J ends lost 8 bases and 2 bases respectively, with 13 bases between them.

The rearrangement uses TRBV7-2 and TRBJ2-3; 12 nucleotides align to TRBD2. J gave up 5 bases and V 8 bases, and 5 bases lay outside the gene matches. Germline assignment: CDR1 SGHTA and CDR2 FQGNSA. This CDR3 has 14 residues. CDR3 DNA sequence: TGTGCCAGCCAACTAGCGGGAGGTTTAGATACGCAGTATTTT. Its protein product is CASQLAGGLDTQYF.

The V gene is TRBV2, the J gene TRBJ2-1; no definite D call. Per the germline V gene, CDR1 is SNHLY and CDR2 is FYNNEI. The CDR3 loop spans 11 amino acids. Trimming shortened V by 8 bases and J by 4 bases, and 6 bases separated the two germline ends. The CDR3 loop reads CASVTYNEQFF. The CDR3 DNA is TGTGCCAGCGTAACTTACAATGAGCAGTTCTTC.

The gene calls are TRBV5-4 and TRBJ2-7; 8 bases agree with TRBD2. In germline, CDR1 is SGHNT, CDR2 YYREEE (reference sequence). The CDR3 extends over 14 amino acids. V lost 4 bases, J lost 0 bases, and 3 bases stayed unmatched. The CDR3 DNA reads as TGTGCCAGCAGCCTTAGCGGGAACTCCTACGAGCAGTACTTC. Its protein product is CASSLSGNSYEQYF.

This clone was detected only once. V gene TRBV5-1 combines with J gene TRBJ2-2; TRBD2 matches at 7 bases. V dropped 5 bases and J dropped 2; count of bases not matched to a gene: 6. The germline CDR1 and CDR2 sequences are SGHRS and YFSETQ. This CDR3 region has 15 residues. The CDR3 DNA reads as TGCGCCAGCAGAACCCGGGAGGATAACACCGGGGAGCTGTTTTTT. It is translated as CASRTREDNTGELFF.

The V gene is TRBV4-1, the J gene TRBJ2-5, with D unresolved. The V and J ends lost 0 bases and 2 bases respectively, with 13 bases between them. Germline CDR1 and CDR2: MGHRA and YSYEKL. CDR3 size: 16 residues. The CDR3 loop is CASSQDPPNPQETQYF. As DNA, the CDR3 is TGCGCCAGCAGCCAAGATCCCCCAAACCCGCAAGAGACCCAGTACTTC.

Remarks on this clone: The sample holds other DNA sequences that translate to the same CDR3. CDR3 sequence: CASSLDGTYEQYF. In DNA form, the CDR3 reads TGCGCCAGCAGCTTAGACGGGACCTACGAGCAGTACTTC. The gene calls are TRBV5-1 and TRBJ2-7, with a possible D match to TRBD2 (5 bases). The CDR3 is 13 residues long. V lost 2 bases, J lost 2 bases, and 8 bases lay in between. Per germline, CDR1 SGHRS and CDR2 YFSETQ. The entire variable domain, with the rest obtained from reference TRBV5-1 and TRBJ2-7, is as follows: KAGVTQTPRYLIKTRGQQVTLSCSPISGHRSVSWYQQTPGQGLQFLFEYFSETQRNKGNFPGRFSGRQFSNSRSEMNVSTLELGDSALYLCASSLDGTYEQYFGPGTRLTVT.

The chain recombines TRBV19 with TRBJ2-2, with D perhaps TRBD2 (6 bases). The CDR3 contains 15 residues. V was shortened by 4 bases and J by 4 bases, with 13 bases between the two germline ends. The germline gives CDR1 LNHDA, CDR2 SQIVND (reference sequence). The CDR3 bases are TGTGCCAGTAGTAAATCGGGAGCGGGCACCGGGGAGCTGTTTTTT. It specifies CASSKSGAGTGELFF.

The chain uses TRBV27 and TRBJ2-7, with TRBD2 matching 15 bases. Germline lookup yields CDR1 MNHEY and CDR2 SMNVEV (reference sequence). The trim removed 5 bases at V and 5 bases at J, leaving 4 bases unmatched. This CDR3 spans 15 amino acids. The CDR3 region is CASSAGLAGGNEQYF. The CDR3 coding sequence is TGTGCCAGCAGTGCGGGACTAGCGGGAGGCAACGAGCAGTACTTC.

V gene TRBV5-1 combines with J gene TRBJ1-2; no definite D call. This CDR3 is built from 13 residues. Germline V gives CDR1 SGHRS, CDR2 YFSETQ. The V gene lost 2 bases and the J gene lost 5 bases, with 10 bases spanning the gap. The CDR3 is CASSLWGMYGYTF. The DNA of the CDR3 is TGCGCCAGCAGCTTATGGGGAATGTATGGCTACACCTTC.

The chain couples TRBV4-2 to TRBJ2-3; 11 bases align to TRBD2. Trimming took 3 bases from V and 3 from J; bases not matched to a gene: 5. The length of the CDR3 is 16 residues. CDR1 and CDR2 from the germline V gene are LGHNA and YNFKEQ. The CDR3 DNA sequence: TGTGCCAGCAGCCACGGGACTAGCGGAGGAACAGATACGCAGTATTTT. It specifies CASSHGTSGGTDTQYF.

The V call is TRBV7-9, the J call TRBJ2-2; 12 bases match TRBD1. With V trimmed by 5 bases and J by 6 bases, 13 bases remained unmatched. CDR3 length: 18 residues. Per germline, CDR1 SEHNR and CDR2 FQNEAQ (reference sequence). CDR3 residues: CASSTGTGGIVTAGELFF. The CDR3, as DNA: TGTGCCAGCAGCACGGGGACAGGGGGCATTGTAACCGCCGGGGAGCTGTTTTTT.

The chain is built from TRBV28 and TRBJ2-7; maybe TRBD1 (7 bases). The V end lost 2 bases, the J end lost 5 bases, and 10 bases lay between the germline ends. From germline, CDR1 is MDHEN and CDR2 SYDVKM. The CDR3 runs 13 residues. As DNA, the CDR3 is TGTGCCAGCAGTTTACAGGGGGGCGACGAGCAGTACTTC. This codes for CASSLQGGDEQYF.

This clone showed up just once. This sequence joins TRBV7-9 and TRBJ2-7; 15 bases are a match to TRBD2. The V gene's germline CDR1 is SEHNR and CDR2 FQNEAQ (reference sequence). The CDR3 covers 18 residues. Trimming at V came to 4 bases and at J to 2 bases, leaving 9 bases not matched to a gene. In nucleotides, the CDR3 is TGTGCCAGCAGCTGGGGACTAGCGGGAGGCCCGAACCCCTACGAGCAGTACTTC. Its protein is CASSWGLAGGPNPYEQYF.

The rearrangement joins TRBV6-5 to TRBJ2-5; D gene unclear. Germline V gene sequence: CDR1 MNHEY, CDR2 SVGAGI. This CDR3 contains 12 residues. Trimming took off 6 bases at V and 4 bases at J, with 9 bases between the two ends. The CDR3 loop reads CASSSSRETQYF. In DNA, the CDR3 is TGTGCCAGCAGCAGCTCTAGAGAGACCCAGTACTTC.

The chain uses TRBV28 and TRBJ1-5; D might be TRBD1 (5 bases). The V gene lost 2 bases and the J gene lost 0 bases, with 23 bases spanning the gap. Germline values: CDR1 MDHEN, CDR2 SYDVKM. This CDR3 region has 20 residues. The CDR3 is CASSLILDSPVDYSNQPQHF. The CDR3 region has the DNA TGTGCCAGCAGTTTAATCCTAGACAGCCCCGTAGATTATAGCAATCAGCCCCAGCATTTT. Variable domain in full (rest from reference TRBV28 and TRBJ1-5): DVKVTQSSRYLVKRTGEKVFLECVQDMDHENMFWYRQDPGLGLRLIYFSYDVKMKEKGDIPEGYSVSREKKERFSLILESASTNQTSMYLCASSLILDSPVDYSNQPQHFGDGTRLSIL.

J is TRBJ2-1 and V is TRBV19, with 16 bases matching TRBD2. In germline, CDR1 is LNHDA, CDR2 SQIVND (reference sequence). Trimming removed 5 bases from V and 2 bases from J; junction bases left unmatched: 12. CDR3 size: 20 residues. The CDR3 region has the DNA TGTGCCAGTAGTCTGTCGGCGGGACTAGCGGGGGGGGTAGCCTACAATGAGCAGTTCTTC. Protein product: CASSLSAGLAGGVAYNEQFF.

Note on this clone: The sample holds other DNA sequences that translate to the same CDR3. The chain combines TRBV28 with TRBJ2-1; TRBD1 might be the D (6 bases). CDR1 and CDR2 from the germline V gene are MDHEN and SYDVKM. This CDR3 region has 15 residues. With 5 bases removed from V and 0 bases from J, the gap between germline ends came to 11 bases. CDR3 region: CASSLGGSSYNEQFF. DNA for the CDR3: TGTGCCAGCAGTCTAGGGGGAAGCTCCTACAATGAGCAGTTCTTC.

This clone has a single count. V gene TRBV27 combines with J gene TRBJ1-2; D not resolved. V lost 7 bases, J lost 4 bases, and 13 bases lay in between. Germline V gene sequence: CDR1 MNHEY, CDR2 SMNVEV (reference sequence). CDR3 length equals 13 residues. CDR3 loop: CASTLAPAYGYTF. The DNA of the CDR3 is TGTGCCAGCACGTTGGCCCCGGCCTATGGCTACACCTTC.